This is a list of T cell receptor beta chains from one sample in a study of blood T cell repertoires in COVID-19. Libraries were prepared by immunoSEQ multiplex PCR; TCRdb keeps only in-frame clonotypes and omits some of them. The sample has some 150,000 clones, about 88% seen once. Sequencing was performed on peripheral blood. Receptor source: an elderly woman in a cohort sampled during active or convalescent COVID-19. Each CDR3 is given with its conserved first and last residue. Fields, in order: V gene, J gene, CDR3 protein.

>TRBV7-9|TRBJ1-3
CASSLQQAGGNTIYF
>TRBV2|TRBJ1-6
CASSVDSGSPLHF
>TRBV7-9|TRBJ1-3
CASSLEAGLVGNTIYF
>TRBV5-4|TRBJ2-5
CASSNNQETQYF
>TRBV15|TRBJ1-1
CATSRDRQSEAFF
>TRBV5-1|TRBJ1-1
CASTTRGEGDTEAFF
>TRBV6-1|TRBJ1-2
CASSELRGGYGYTF
>TRBV6-2/TRBV6-3|TRBJ2-2
CASSSGQGYGGELFF
>TRBV27|TRBJ1-4
CASRNNFATNEKLFF
>TRBV19|TRBJ2-1
CASSKLAGFNEQFF
>TRBV30|TRBJ2-5
CAWTGGETQYF
>TRBV24-1|TRBJ1-2
CATSDPGGAGYGYTF
>TRBV14|TRBJ1-2
CASSPLRDTLYGYTF
>TRBV12-3/TRBV12-4|TRBJ1-2
CASSFRQAGYTF
>TRBV11-2|TRBJ1-3
CASSLDLGTGFVGNTIYF
>TRBV10-1|TRBJ1-2
CASSDTGDKEDSNYGYTF
>TRBV4-1|TRBJ2-1
CASSQWGLAGRNEQFF
>TRBV5-1|TRBJ1-2
CASSLDRARSLGGYTF
>TRBV30|TRBJ2-3
CAWSVPQGGTDTQYF
>TRBV9|TRBJ2-3
CASSVSWAGGDTQYF
>TRBV11-2|TRBJ1-6
CASSDRTGGGNSPLHF
>TRBV27|TRBJ2-7
CASSFGRGPYEQYF
>TRBV11-2|TRBJ2-5
CASSLVSAGSETQYF
>TRBV11-3|TRBJ2-6
CASSKDRGSGANVLTF
>TRBV4-2|TRBJ1-4
CASSQEMTATNEKLFF
>TRBV30|TRBJ2-2
CAWTSIRDRGLFF
>TRBV7-6|TRBJ2-5
CASSLIWAPQETQYF
>TRBV9|TRBJ2-1
CASSVTTSGGAGNEQFF
>TRBV29-1|TRBJ2-3
CSGQGGGTDTQYF
>TRBV19|TRBJ1-2
CAGQGDSGYTF
>TRBV7-9|TRBJ2-2
CASSLLLGGELFF